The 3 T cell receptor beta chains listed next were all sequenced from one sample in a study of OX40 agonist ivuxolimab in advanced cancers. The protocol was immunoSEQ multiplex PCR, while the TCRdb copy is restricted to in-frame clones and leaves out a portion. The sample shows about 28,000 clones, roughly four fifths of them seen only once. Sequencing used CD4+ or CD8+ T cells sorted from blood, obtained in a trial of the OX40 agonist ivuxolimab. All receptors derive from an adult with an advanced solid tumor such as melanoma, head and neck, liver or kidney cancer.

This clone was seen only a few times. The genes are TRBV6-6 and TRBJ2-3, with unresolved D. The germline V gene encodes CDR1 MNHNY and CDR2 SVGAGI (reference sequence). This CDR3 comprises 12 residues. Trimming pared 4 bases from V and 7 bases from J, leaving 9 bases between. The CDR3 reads CASSSGPYTQYF. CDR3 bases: TGTGCCAGCAGTTCGGGTCCCTATACGCAGTATTTT.

The CDR3 nucleotides read TGTGCCAGCAGTTCGTCGGGACACTTAGAAAACACTGAAGCTTTCTTT. Protein: CASSSSGHLENTEAFF. The chain joins TRBV27 to TRBJ1-1; possible D gene TRBD1, 6 bases. This CDR3 region has 16 residues. CDR1 is MNHEY and CDR2 is SMNVEV in the germline V gene (reference sequence). V lost 4 bases, J lost 2 bases, and 17 bases lay in between.

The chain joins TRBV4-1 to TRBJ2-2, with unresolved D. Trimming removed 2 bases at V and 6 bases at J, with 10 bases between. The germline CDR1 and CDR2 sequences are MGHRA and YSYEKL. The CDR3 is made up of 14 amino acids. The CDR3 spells CASSQQVGPGELFF. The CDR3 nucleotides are TGCGCCAGCAGCCAACAAGTGGGCCCCGGGGAGCTGTTTTTT.